The rows below give T cell receptor beta chains drawn from one sample of a study of response to subunit inactivated influenza vaccine. TCRdb redid the calling of the RT-PCR reads with MiXCR, one entry per CDR3 protein. This table holds 500,000 or so distinct CDR3 sequences, approximately 15% found once. The sample consisted of CD4+ T cells sorted from PBMCs, taken 23 to 25 months after vaccination. The receptors come from a man between 50 and 70 years old who received an inactivated influenza vaccine. Each CDR3 is given with its conserved first and last residue. Fields, in order: J gene, D gene, V gene, CDR3 protein. The D gene is left open where the match is weak.

j_gene: TRBJ1-6; d_gene: TRBD1; v_gene: TRBV5-5; CDR3aa: CASSRSGTGGNSPLHF
j_gene: TRBJ2-6; d_gene: TRBD1; v_gene: TRBV5-1; CDR3aa: CASSKTGTGAGANVLTF
j_gene: TRBJ2-7; d_gene: NA; v_gene: TRBV4-2; CDR3aa: CASSQDGIYEQYF
j_gene: TRBJ2-7; d_gene: TRBD2; v_gene: TRBV27; CDR3aa: CASSLGTSGNYEQYF
j_gene: TRBJ2-3; d_gene: NA; v_gene: TRBV9; CDR3aa: CASSVQATDTQYF
j_gene: TRBJ2-5; d_gene: TRBD1; v_gene: TRBV20-1; CDR3aa: CSASGQPGQGQETQYF
j_gene: TRBJ1-1; d_gene: NA; v_gene: TRBV12-3/TRBV12-4; CDR3aa: CASSGGGTEAFF
j_gene: TRBJ2-1; d_gene: NA; v_gene: TRBV27; CDR3aa: CASRRSFRGDEQFF
j_gene: TRBJ2-2; d_gene: NA; v_gene: TRBV24-1; CDR3aa: CATSVAGVSGELFF
j_gene: TRBJ2-1; d_gene: NA; v_gene: TRBV4-3; CDR3aa: CASSQETSRYNEQFF
j_gene: TRBJ2-3; d_gene: TRBD1; v_gene: TRBV28; CDR3aa: CASSPTQGVVTDTQYF
j_gene: TRBJ1-1; d_gene: NA; v_gene: TRBV29-1; CDR3aa: CSVAHRLPDTEAFF
j_gene: TRBJ2-5; d_gene: NA; v_gene: TRBV3-1; CDR3aa: CASSQVAAPRETQYF
j_gene: TRBJ2-3; d_gene: TRBD2; v_gene: TRBV12-3/TRBV12-4; CDR3aa: CASSSGGSGGEDTQYF
j_gene: TRBJ1-1; d_gene: NA; v_gene: TRBV12-3/TRBV12-4; CDR3aa: CASTRGENTEAFF
j_gene: TRBJ2-3; d_gene: TRBD1; v_gene: TRBV3-1; CDR3aa: CASSHAGQADF
j_gene: TRBJ1-2; d_gene: NA; v_gene: TRBV5-1; CDR3aa: CASSPRVRYGYTF
j_gene: TRBJ2-5; d_gene: TRBD2; v_gene: TRBV3-1; CDR3aa: CASSHPLSGGGQYF
j_gene: TRBJ2-3; d_gene: NA; v_gene: TRBV10-1; CDR3aa: CASSDGTTDTQYF
j_gene: TRBJ2-1; d_gene: TRBD2; v_gene: TRBV10-3; CDR3aa: CAISESTGRAGNEQFF
j_gene: TRBJ1-2; d_gene: TRBD1; v_gene: TRBV5-1; CDR3aa: CASSVRQGYDGYTF
j_gene: TRBJ2-3; d_gene: TRBD1; v_gene: TRBV9; CDR3aa: CASSVDIRDRVNTQYF
j_gene: TRBJ2-7; d_gene: NA; v_gene: TRBV6-1; CDR3aa: CASSETVSGTAAYEQYF
j_gene: TRBJ2-7; d_gene: NA; v_gene: TRBV5-1; CDR3aa: CASSLHGAGSYEQYF
j_gene: TRBJ2-7; d_gene: NA; v_gene: TRBV28; CDR3aa: CASSLVVHEQYF
j_gene: TRBJ2-5; d_gene: NA; v_gene: TRBV28; CDR3aa: CASSRRGGVGTQYF
j_gene: TRBJ2-2; d_gene: NA; v_gene: TRBV4-3; CDR3aa: CASSQPSNTGELFF